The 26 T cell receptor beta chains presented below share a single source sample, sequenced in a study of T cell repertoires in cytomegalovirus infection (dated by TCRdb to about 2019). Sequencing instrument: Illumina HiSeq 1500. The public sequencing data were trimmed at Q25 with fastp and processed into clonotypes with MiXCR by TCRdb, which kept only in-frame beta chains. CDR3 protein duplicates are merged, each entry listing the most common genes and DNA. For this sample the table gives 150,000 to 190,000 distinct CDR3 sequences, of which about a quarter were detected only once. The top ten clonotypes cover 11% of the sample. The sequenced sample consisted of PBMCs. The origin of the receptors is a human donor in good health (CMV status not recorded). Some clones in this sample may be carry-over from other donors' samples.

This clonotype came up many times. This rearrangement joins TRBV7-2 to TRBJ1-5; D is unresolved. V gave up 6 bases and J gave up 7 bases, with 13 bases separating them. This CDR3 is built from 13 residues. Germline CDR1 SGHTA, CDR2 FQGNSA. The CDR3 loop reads CASSQYLLQPQHF. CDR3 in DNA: TGTGCCAGCAGTCAATACCTCCTGCAGCCCCAGCATTTT.

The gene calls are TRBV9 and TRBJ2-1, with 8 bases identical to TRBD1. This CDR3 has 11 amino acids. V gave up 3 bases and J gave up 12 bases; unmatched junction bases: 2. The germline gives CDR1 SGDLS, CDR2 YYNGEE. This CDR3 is CASSGTGMQFF. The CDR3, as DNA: TGTGCCAGCAGCGGGACAGGGATGCAGTTCTTC.

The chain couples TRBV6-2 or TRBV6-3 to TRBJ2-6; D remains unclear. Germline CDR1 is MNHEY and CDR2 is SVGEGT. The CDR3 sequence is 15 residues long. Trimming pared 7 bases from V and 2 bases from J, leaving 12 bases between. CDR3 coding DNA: TGTGCCAGCAACCCCTCCCCGACTGGGGCCAACGTCCTGACTTTC. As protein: CASNPSPTGANVLTF.

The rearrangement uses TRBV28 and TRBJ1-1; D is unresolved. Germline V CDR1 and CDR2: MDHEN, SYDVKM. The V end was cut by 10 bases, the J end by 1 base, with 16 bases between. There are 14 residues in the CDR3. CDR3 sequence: CATKRNRRNTEAFF. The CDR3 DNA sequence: TGTGCCACCAAAAGGAACAGACGGAACACTGAAGCTTTCTTT. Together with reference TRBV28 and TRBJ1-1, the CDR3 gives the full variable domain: DVKVTQSSRYLVKRTGEKVFLECVQDMDHENMFWYRQDPGLGLRLIYFSYDVKMKEKGDIPEGYSVSREKKERFSLILESASTNQTSMYLCATKRNRRNTEAFFGQGTRLTVV.

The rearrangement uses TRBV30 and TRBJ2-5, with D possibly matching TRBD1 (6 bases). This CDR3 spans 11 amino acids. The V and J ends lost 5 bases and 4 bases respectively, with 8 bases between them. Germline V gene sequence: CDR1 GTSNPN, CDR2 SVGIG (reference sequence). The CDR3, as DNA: TGTGCCTGGTCAGGGGCAGAGACCCAGTACTTC. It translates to CAWSGAETQYF. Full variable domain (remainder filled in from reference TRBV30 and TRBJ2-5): SQTIHQWPATLVQPVGSPLSLECTVEGTSNPNLYWYRQAAGRGLQLLFYSVGIGQISSEVPQNLSASRPQDRQFILSSKKLLLSDSGFYLCAWSGAETQYFGPGTRLLVL.

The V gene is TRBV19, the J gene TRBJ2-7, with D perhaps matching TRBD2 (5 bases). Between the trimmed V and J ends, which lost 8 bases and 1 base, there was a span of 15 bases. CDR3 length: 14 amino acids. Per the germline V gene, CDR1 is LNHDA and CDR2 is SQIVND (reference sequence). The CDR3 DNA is TGTGCCAGTGCTGGGAGTAACTGGTCCTACGAGCAGTACTTC. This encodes CASAGSNWSYEQYF.

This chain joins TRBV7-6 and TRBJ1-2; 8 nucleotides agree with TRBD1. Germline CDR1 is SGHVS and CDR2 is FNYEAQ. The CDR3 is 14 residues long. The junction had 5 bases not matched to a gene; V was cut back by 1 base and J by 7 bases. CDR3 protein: CASSLGQGAAGYTF. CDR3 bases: TGTGCCAGCAGCTTAGGCCAGGGGGCAGCTGGCTACACCTTC.

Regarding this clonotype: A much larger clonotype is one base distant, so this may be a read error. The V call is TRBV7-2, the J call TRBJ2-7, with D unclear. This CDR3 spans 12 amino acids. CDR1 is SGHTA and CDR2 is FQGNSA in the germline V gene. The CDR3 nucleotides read TGTGCCAGCCGCTTAATGACAAAAGAGCAGTACTTC. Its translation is CASRLMTKEQYF.

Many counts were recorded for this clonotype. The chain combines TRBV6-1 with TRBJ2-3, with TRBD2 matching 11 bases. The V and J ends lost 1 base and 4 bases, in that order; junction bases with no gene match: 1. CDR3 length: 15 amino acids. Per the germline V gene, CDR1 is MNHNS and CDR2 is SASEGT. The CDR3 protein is CASSEETSGADTQYF. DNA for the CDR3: TGTGCCAGCAGTGAAGAGACTAGCGGGGCAGATACGCAGTATTTT.

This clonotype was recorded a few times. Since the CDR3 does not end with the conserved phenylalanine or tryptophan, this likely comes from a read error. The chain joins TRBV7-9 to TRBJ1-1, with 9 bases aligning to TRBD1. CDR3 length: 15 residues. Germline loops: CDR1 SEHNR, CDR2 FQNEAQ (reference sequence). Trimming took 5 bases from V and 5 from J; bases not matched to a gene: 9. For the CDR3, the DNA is TGTGCCAGCAGCGCATACCCCGGGACAGGGACTGAAGCTTTCTCT. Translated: CASSAYPGTGTEAFS.

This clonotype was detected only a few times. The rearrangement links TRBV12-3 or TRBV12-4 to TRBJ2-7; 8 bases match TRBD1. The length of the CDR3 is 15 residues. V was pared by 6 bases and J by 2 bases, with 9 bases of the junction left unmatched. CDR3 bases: TGTGCCAGCAGACCCGGGACAGGAACAACCTACGAGCAGTACTTC. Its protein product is CASRPGTGTTYEQYF.

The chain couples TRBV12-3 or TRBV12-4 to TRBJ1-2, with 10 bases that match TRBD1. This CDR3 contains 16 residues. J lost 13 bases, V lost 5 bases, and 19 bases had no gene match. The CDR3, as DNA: TGTGCCAGCAGTCACTGGGGACAGGGGCGTCTCTATTTGAGCACCTTC. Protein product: CASSHWGQGRLYLSTF.

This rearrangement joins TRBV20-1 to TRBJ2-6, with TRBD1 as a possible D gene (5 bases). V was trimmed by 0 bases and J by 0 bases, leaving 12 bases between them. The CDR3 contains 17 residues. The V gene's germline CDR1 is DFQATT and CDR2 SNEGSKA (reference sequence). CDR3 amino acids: CSARDMRQSSGANVLTF. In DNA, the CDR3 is TGCAGTGCTAGAGATATGAGACAGAGCTCTGGGGCCAACGTCCTGACTTTC.

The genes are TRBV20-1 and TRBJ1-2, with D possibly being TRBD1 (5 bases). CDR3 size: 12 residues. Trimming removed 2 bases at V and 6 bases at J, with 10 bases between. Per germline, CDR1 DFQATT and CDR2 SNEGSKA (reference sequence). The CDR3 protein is CSARSQGHGYTF. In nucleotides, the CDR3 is TGCAGTGCTAGAAGCCAGGGTCATGGCTACACCTTC.

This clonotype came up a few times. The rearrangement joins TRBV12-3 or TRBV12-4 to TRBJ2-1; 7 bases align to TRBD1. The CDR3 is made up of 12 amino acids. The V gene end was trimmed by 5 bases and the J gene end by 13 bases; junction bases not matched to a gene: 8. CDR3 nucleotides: TGTGCCAGCAGTCCCCGACAGGGTCCCCAGTTCTTC. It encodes CASSPRQGPQFF.

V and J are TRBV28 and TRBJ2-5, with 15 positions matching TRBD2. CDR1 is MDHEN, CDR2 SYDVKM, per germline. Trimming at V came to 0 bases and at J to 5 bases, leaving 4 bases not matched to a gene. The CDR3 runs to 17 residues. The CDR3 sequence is CASSLWGLAGGGETQYF. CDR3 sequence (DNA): TGTGCCAGCAGTTTATGGGGACTAGCGGGAGGAGGGGAGACCCAGTACTTC.

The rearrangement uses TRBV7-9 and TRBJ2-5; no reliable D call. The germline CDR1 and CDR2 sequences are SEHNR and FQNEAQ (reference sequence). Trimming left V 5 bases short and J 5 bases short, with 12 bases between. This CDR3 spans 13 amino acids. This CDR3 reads CASSIVNAETQYF. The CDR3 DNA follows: TGTGCCAGCAGCATTGTAAACGCGGAGACCCAGTACTTC.

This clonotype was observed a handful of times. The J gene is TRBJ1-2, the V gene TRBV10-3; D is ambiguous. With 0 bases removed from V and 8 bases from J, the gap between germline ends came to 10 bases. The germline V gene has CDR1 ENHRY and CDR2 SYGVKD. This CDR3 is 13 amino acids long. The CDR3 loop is CAISESGYDGYTF. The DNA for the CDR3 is TGTGCCATCAGTGAGTCAGGGTATGACGGCTACACCTTC.

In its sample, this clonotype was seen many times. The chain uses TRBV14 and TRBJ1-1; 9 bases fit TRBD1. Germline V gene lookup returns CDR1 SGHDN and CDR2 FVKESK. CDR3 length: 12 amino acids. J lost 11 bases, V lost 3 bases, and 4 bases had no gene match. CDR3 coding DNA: TGTGCCAGCAGCCACCCACAGGGGGCCGCTTTCTTT. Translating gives CASSHPQGAAFF.

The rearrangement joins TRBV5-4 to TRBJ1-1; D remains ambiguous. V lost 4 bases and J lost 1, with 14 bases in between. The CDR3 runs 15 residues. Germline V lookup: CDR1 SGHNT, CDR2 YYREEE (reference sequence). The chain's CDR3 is CASSGQDGRNTEAFF. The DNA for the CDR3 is TGTGCCAGCAGCGGGCAGGACGGGCGGAACACTGAAGCTTTCTTT.

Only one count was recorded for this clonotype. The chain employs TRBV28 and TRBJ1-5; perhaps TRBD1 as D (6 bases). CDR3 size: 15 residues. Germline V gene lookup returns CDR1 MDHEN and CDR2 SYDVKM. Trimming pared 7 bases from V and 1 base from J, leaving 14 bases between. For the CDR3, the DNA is TGTGCCAGCACCCGAGGGGGGGCGAGCAATCAGCCCCAGCATTTT. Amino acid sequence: CASTRGGASNQPQHF.

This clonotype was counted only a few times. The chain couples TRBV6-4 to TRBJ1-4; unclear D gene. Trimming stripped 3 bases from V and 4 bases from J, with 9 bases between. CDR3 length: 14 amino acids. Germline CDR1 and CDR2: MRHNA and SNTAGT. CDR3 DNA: TGTGCCAGCAGTGAGGCAGCCTTTAATGAAAAACTGTTTTTT. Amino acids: CASSEAAFNEKLFF.

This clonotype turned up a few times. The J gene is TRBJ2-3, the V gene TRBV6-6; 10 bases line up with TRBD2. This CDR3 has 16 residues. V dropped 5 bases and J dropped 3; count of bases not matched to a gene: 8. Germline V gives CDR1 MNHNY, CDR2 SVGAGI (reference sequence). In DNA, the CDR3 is TGTGCCAGCAGTCCCCGGGCTAGCGGGAGAACAGATACGCAGTATTTT. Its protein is CASSPRASGRTDTQYF.

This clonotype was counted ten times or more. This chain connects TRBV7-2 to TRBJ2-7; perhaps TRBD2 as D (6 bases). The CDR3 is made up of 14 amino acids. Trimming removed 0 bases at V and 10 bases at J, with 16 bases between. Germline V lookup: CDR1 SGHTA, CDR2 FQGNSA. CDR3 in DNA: TGTGCCAGCAGCTTAGCCGATAGCGGTAACATCCAGTACTTC. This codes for CASSLADSGNIQYF.

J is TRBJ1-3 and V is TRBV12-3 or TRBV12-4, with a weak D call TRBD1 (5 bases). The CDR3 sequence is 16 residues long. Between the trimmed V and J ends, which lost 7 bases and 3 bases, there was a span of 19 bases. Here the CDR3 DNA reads TGTGCCAGCACAGGGTCCCGAGGACCTAGTGGAAACACCATATATTTT. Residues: CASTGSRGPSGNTIYF.

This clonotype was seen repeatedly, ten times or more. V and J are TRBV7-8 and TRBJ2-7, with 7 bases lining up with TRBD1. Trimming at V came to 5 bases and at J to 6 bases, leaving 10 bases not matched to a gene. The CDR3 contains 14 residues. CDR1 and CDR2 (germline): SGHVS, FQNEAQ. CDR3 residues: CASSPQGVQGEQYF. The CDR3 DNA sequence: TGTGCCAGCAGCCCTCAGGGGGTCCAGGGCGAGCAGTACTTC.